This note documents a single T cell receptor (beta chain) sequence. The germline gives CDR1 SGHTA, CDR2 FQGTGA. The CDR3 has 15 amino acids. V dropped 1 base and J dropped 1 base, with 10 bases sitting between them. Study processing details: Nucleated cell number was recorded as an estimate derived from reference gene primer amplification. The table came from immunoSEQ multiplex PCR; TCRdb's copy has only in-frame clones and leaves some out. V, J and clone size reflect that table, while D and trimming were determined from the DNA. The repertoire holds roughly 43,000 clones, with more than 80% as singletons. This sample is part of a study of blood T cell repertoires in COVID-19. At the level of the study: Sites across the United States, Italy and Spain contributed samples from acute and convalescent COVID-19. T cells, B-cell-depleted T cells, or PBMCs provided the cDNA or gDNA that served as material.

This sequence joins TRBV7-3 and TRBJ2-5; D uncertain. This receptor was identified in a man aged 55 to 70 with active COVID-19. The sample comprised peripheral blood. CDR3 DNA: TGTGCCAGCAGCTTAAACCCCGGGTTCCAAGAGACCCAGTACTTC. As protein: CASSLNPGFQETQYF.